Sequencing of this T cell receptor (beta chain) was carried out in a study of blood T cells in healthy people across ages (dated by TCRdb to about 2015). Turning to the overall study: In model experiments, template switching captured about one uniquely barcoded TCR beta cDNA molecule for every two T cells. The donors were split into four age groups: young (average roughly 15 years), middle-aged (roughly 42), aged (about 56) and long-lived (under 90). Two additional independent replicas of 1 million unique cDNA reads from the same blood draw were analyzed for two donors (one aged 18 to 29 and one aged 80 or older). To avoid experimental bias, donors of different ages were distributed randomly across sequencing lanes. Age-related changes in TCR beta repertoire diversity were measured in the study by deep sequencing normalized with unique cDNA molecular identifiers. Here is what the overall study found, with its caveats: Observed TCR beta diversity correlated strongly with the percentage of naive T cells measured by flow cytometry. The long-lived group showed more naive CD4+ T cells, fewer expanded clones and increased TCR diversity than the aged group, suggesting age selection. Conclusive comparison of naive and antigen-experienced compartments was prevented by the profiling of bulk unsorted PBMCs. As age increased, observed TCR beta diversity per million T cells dropped in a roughly linear way, and a significant reduction was already evident by age 40. Because the CMV infection status of the donors was unknown, age-related changes in expanded clonotypes may potentially have been confounded. Estimates of total diversity from one million sequenced T cells were regarded as lower bounds and underestimates.

Systemically healthy Caucasian individuals from Russia, roughly 40 in total and aged about 6 to 90 years, were included as donors. Each donor gave 9.5 to 10 milliliters of peripheral blood, drawn into EDTA-treated Vacutainer tubes. Ficoll-Paque density-gradient centrifugation was used to isolate PBMCs, with at least 6 million obtained per sample. Trizol reagent was used to extract total RNA from PBMCs, with at least 5.5 micrograms per sample. The percentages of naive CD45RAhigh/CD27high T cells were determined by flow cytometry on a PBMC aliquot from every donor. The library came from 5' RACE. The listed sequencing device is Illumina HiSeq 2500. A second roughly 7 to 11 cycle PCR used a sample-barcoded 5' primer and a J-beta primer mix. A unique molecular identifier was introduced onto each TCR beta cDNA molecule by a template-switch 5' adaptor carrying 12 random nucleotides. Each sample yielded at least 2.5 million CDR3-containing paired-end reads. First-strand cDNA synthesis was performed from all RNA using the Mint cDNA synthesis kit, with priming by a TRBC-specific oligonucleotide. All cDNA was treated with uracil-DNA glycosylase and then went through a first 18-cycle PCR with the universal primers M1SS and BC2_uni_R. Under the source paper's analysis protocol: For normalization, 1 million high-quality reads, each with a distinct molecular identifier, were randomly selected from each sample. Instead of being binned into consensus sequences, reads that shared molecular identifiers were thrown out. MiTCR, set to a Q25 quality threshold and the strictest error-elimination algorithm, was used for CDR3 identification, clonotype clustering and error correction. A nonparametric unseen species model with Euler transformation was used to estimate lower-bound total TCR beta diversity. TCRdb's own reprocessing of the public reads used fastp at Q25 and MiXCR and kept productive beta chains. Each entry is one CDR3 protein sequence, shown with its most common DNA and genes. The V and J calls and clone size come from TCRdb's table, not from the authors' own analysis. The sample table holds roughly 900,000 distinct CDR3 sequences, of which roughly 43% were seen once. In total, the top ten clones hold around an eighth of the sample.

Inclusive of the bounding cysteine and phenylalanine, the CDR3 is 12 residues long. Only CDR3 DNA remains: 36 bases, in frame from the first base. Between the V and J ends, shortened by 7 bases and 3 bases respectively, the junction contains 10 bases. This clonotype was counted ten times or more. The target of this receptor is not known. No much larger clonotype is one base removed from it; base qualities were not supplied. This TCR was recovered from a man aged 25-40 years in good health. This sequence uses TRBV12-3 or TRBV12-4 and TRBJ2-7, with a tentative D gene TRBD2 over 5 matching bases. Specimen: blood. The CDR3 protein: CASTLEGYEQYF. The nucleotides are TGTGCCAGCACCCTAGAGGGCTACGAGCAGTACTTC.